This TCR beta chain was captured in a study of blood T cell repertoires in COVID-19 (dated by TCRdb to about 2020). As for the study more broadly: Samples from collaborators originated in the United States, Italy and Spain and spanned both the acute and convalescent phases of COVID-19. The prospective study material was composed of cDNA or gDNA derived from T cells, B-cell-depleted T cells, or PBMCs. The dataset comprised deeply sampled blood TCRbeta repertoires from subjects exposed to, actively infected with, or recovered from COVID-19. Nearly every sample came with metadata listing a de-identified subject ID, COVID-19 status, age in years and sex. The samples were drawn from two sources: the first 160 participants of the ongoing ImmuneRACE study, and fewer than 1,500 subjects contributed by 6 global collaborators. Where available, HLA class I and class II types were obtained from metadata supplied by the sample provider rather than from assay-based typing. The repertoires were released in a freely available public database meant as a resource for research on the immune response to SARS-CoV-2. Results the study describes overall, beyond this receptor: The amount of clinical and demographic metadata varied by source and participant and was provided uncurated.

About this clone: There is no known antigen for this receptor. Base qualities were left out, and no much larger clone turns up one base away.

Participants in the prospective study were aged roughly 18 to 100 years, lived in under 30 United States geographic areas, and enrolled through a virtual design. In the prospective study, cohorts were assigned on the basis of participant-reported clinical history obtained from a screening survey and a study questionnaire. In the prospective study, mobile phlebotomists collected whole blood, serum and a nasopharyngeal or oropharyngeal swab from each participant. Additional blood draws and questionnaires over a 2-month period could optionally be provided by prospective study participants. Before DNA extraction, prospective study blood samples were shipped either frozen or at room temperature. V lost 1 base and J lost 8 bases, and the count of bases not matched to a germline gene is 14. Spanning cysteine to phenylalanine, the CDR3 consists of 17 amino acids. Only the CDR3 DNA stays, 51 bases, in frame from base 1. CDR1 MGHRA and CDR2 YSYEKL were looked up in the germline V gene.

TCRbeta CDR3 regions were amplified from genomic DNA by means of the immunoSEQ Assay, a bias-controlled multiplex PCR. The study's own analysis went as follows. The number of nucleated cells in each sample was estimated by amplification of reference gene primers within the assay. To quantify the absolute abundance of each unique TCRbeta CDR3 rearrangement, sequence reads were collapsed and filtered. For each sample, productive Simpson clonality was calculated as the square root of Simpson's diversity index across productive rearrangements. Drawn from immuneACCESS, this table holds only the in-frame rearrangements with V and J called that TCRdb kept. Clones are partly lost; checked studies trace under half to an unresolved V gene and leave the rest unexplained. Clone size and V and J calls were adopted from that table, with D and trimming inferred from the DNA. The sample includes about 280,000 clones, with 90% observed a single time. Of the sample, 1.5% to 2% falls within the top ten clones.

The specimen sequenced was PBMCs or T cells enriched from blood (not recorded which). The sequence came from a woman aged 18-29 years with acute COVID-19. In this chain, TRBV4-1 is recombined with TRBJ2-1; TRBD2 aligns with 7 central bases. The nucleotides read TGCGCCAGCAGCCAAGTCCGGGCGGCTAGCGGTTCCCATGAGCAGTTCTTC. Translated, this gives CASSQVRAASGSHEQFF.